This T cell receptor beta chain was sequenced in a study of blood T cell repertoires in COVID-19. This CDR3 is 14 amino acids long. Per the germline V gene, CDR1 is SGHKS and CDR2 is YYEKEE (reference sequence). The V and J ends lost 5 bases and 4 bases, in that order; junction bases with no gene match: 7. Authors' analysis steps: Amplified reference gene primers provided the basis for estimating nucleated cell counts. The repertoire was sequenced with immunoSEQ multiplex PCR; TCRdb's copy has only in-frame clones and lacks some. That table supplies the V and J calls and clone size; D and trimming were determined from the DNA. Among 300,000 to 400,000 clones listed, roughly 90% were seen once. Seattle's cohort entered during active infection and was followed longitudinally.

The sequenced sample was peripheral blood. The source of this sequence is a woman in her twenties or thirties with COVID-19, enrolled during active disease. J is TRBJ1-1 and V is TRBV5-5, with 8 bases lining up with TRBD1. This CDR3 reads CASSETGAPTEAFF. Written as DNA, the CDR3 is TGTGCCAGCAGTGAGACAGGGGCGCCCACTGAAGCTTTCTTT.